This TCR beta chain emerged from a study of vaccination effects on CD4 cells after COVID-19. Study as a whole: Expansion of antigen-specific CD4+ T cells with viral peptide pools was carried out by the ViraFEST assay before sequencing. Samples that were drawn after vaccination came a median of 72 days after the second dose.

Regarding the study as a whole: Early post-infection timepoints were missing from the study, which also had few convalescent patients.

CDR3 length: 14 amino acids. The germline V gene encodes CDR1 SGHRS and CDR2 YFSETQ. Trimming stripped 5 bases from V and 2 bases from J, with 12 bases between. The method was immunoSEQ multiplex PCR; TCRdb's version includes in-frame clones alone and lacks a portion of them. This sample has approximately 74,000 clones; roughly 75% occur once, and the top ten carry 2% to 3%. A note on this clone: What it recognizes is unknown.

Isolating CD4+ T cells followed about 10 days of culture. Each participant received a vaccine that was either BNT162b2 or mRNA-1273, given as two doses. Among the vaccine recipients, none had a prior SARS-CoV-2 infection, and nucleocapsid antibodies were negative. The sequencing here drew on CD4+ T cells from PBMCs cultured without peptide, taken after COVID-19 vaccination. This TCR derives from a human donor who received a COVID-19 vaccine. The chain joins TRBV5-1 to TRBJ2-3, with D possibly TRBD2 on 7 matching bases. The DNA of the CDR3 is TGCGCCAGCAGTCGGGGGGCGCCCACAGATACGCAGTATTTT. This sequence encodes CASSRGAPTDTQYF. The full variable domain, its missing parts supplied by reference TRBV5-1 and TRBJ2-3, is KAGVTQTPRYLIKTRGQQVTLSCSPISGHRSVSWYQQTPGQGLQFLFEYFSETQRNKGNFPGRFSGRQFSNSRSEMNVSTLELGDSALYLCASSRGAPTDTQYFGPGTRLTVL.